These T cell receptor beta chains were read from a single sample in a study of shared T cell receptors in the human thymus. Profiling relied on immunoSEQ multiplex PCR, and the TCRdb table lists in-frame clones only, not all of them. Among hundreds of thousands of clones, around nine tenths were seen once, and the ten largest hold approximately 0.011%. These sequences were also reported in another study, on human thymus T cells.

The sample consisted of thymocytes. The receptors shown here come from a boy younger than two with a congenital heart defect. CDR3s include the opening cysteine and the closing phenylalanine or tryptophan. The order of the fields is CDR3 protein, CDR3 DNA, clone size, V gene, D gene, J gene. The D gene is left open where the match is weak. Some rows have no size entry. The others give once, few or many, or a class for an expanded clone.

CDR3aa: CASSSPSVTDTQYF
CDR3nt: TGCGCCAGCAGCTCTCCTAGCGTGACAGATACGCAGTATTTT
abundance: once
v_gene: TRBV5-1
d_gene: .
j_gene: TRBJ2-3

CDR3aa: CASSLVRTGFFYGYTF
CDR3nt: TGTGCCAGCAGCTTAGTCAGGACAGGGTTTTTCTATGGCTACACCTTC
abundance: .
v_gene: TRBV7-7
d_gene: TRBD1
j_gene: TRBJ1-2

CDR3aa: CASSCDRGESYEQYF
CDR3nt: TGCGCCAGCAGCTGTGACAGGGGGGAGTCCTACGAGCAGTACTTC
abundance: once
v_gene: TRBV5-1
d_gene: TRBD1
j_gene: TRBJ2-7

CDR3aa: CASSPGQVGETQYF
CDR3nt: TGTGCCAGCAGCCCAGGACAGGTGGGAGAGACCCAGTACTTC
abundance: once
v_gene: TRBV7-2
d_gene: TRBD1
j_gene: TRBJ2-5

CDR3aa: CAWRRGDTEAFF
CDR3nt: TGTGCCTGGAGACGGGGGGACACTGAAGCTTTCTTT
abundance: .
v_gene: TRBV30
d_gene: .
j_gene: TRBJ1-1

CDR3aa: CASSFRLAGNRHF
CDR3nt: TGCGCCAGCAGCTTTCGACTAGCGGGAAATAGACACTTC
abundance: .
v_gene: TRBV4-3
d_gene: TRBD2
j_gene: TRBJ2-7

CDR3aa: CASSSYTAGEFREQYF
CDR3nt: TGTGCCAGCAGCTCGTACACGGCGGGAGAGTTCCGCGAGCAGTACTTC
abundance: .
v_gene: TRBV7-2
d_gene: TRBD2
j_gene: TRBJ2-7

CDR3aa: CASSRGGTSGWGRLDTQYF
CDR3nt: TGTGCCAGCAGCCGAGGTGGGACTAGCGGGTGGGGTCGACTGGATACGCAGTATTTT
abundance: .
v_gene: TRBV11-1
d_gene: TRBD2
j_gene: TRBJ2-3

CDR3aa: CASSAGRQDARNQPQHF
CDR3nt: TGTGCCAGCAGTGCCGGGAGGCAGGACGCCCGCAATCAGCCCCAGCATTTT
abundance: .
v_gene: TRBV6-1
d_gene: .
j_gene: TRBJ1-5

CDR3aa: CASSPPGGISSYEQYF
CDR3nt: TGTGCCAGCAGTCCCCCGGGCGGGATAAGCTCCTACGAGCAGTACTTC
abundance: .
v_gene: TRBV25-1
d_gene: .
j_gene: TRBJ2-7

CDR3aa: CASSWGTSGTDTQYF
CDR3nt: TGTGCCAGCAGCTGGGGGACTAGCGGCACAGATACGCAGTATTTT
abundance: .
v_gene: TRBV13
d_gene: TRBD2
j_gene: TRBJ2-3

CDR3aa: CASSLDASGYNEQFF
CDR3nt: TGTGCCAGCAGCTTAGATGCTAGCGGATACAATGAGCAGTTCTTC
abundance: .
v_gene: TRBV11-2
d_gene: TRBD2
j_gene: TRBJ2-1

CDR3aa: CASRLGSGWGLAGHSYNEQFF
CDR3nt: TGCGCCAGCAGGCTCGGGTCGGGTTGGGGACTAGCGGGCCACTCCTACAATGAGCAGTTCTTC
abundance: .
v_gene: TRBV5-1
d_gene: TRBD2
j_gene: TRBJ2-1

CDR3aa: CASRFRSGSETDTQYF
CDR3nt: TGTGCCAGTAGATTTAGGTCCGGGAGTGAGACAGATACGCAGTATTTT
abundance: few
v_gene: TRBV19
d_gene: .
j_gene: TRBJ2-3

CDR3aa: CASSLAPGLAAHKTQYF
CDR3nt: TGTGCCAGCAGCTTAGCGCCCGGACTAGCGGCCCACAAGACCCAGTACTTC
abundance: .
v_gene: TRBV7-9
d_gene: TRBD2
j_gene: TRBJ2-5

CDR3aa: CARSLAGDKNIQYF
CDR3nt: TGTGCCAGAAGCTTGGCGGGGGACAAAAACATTCAGTACTTC
abundance: .
v_gene: TRBV5-3
d_gene: .
j_gene: TRBJ2-4

CDR3aa: CASTLGELPQFF
CDR3nt: TGTGCCAGCACCCTAGGAGAGCTTCCGCAGTTCTTC
abundance: .
v_gene: TRBV5-8
d_gene: .
j_gene: TRBJ2-1

CDR3aa: CASSQGTGPPGLSSYNEQFF
CDR3nt: TGTGCCAGCAGCCAAGGTACTGGGCCCCCAGGACTTAGCTCCTACAATGAGCAGTTCTTC
abundance: .
v_gene: TRBV4-2
d_gene: .
j_gene: TRBJ2-1

CDR3aa: CASIKRGRGPNQPQHF
CDR3nt: TGTGCCAGCATCAAAAGGGGGAGGGGCCCCAATCAGCCCCAGCATTTT
abundance: .
v_gene: TRBV5-8
d_gene: .
j_gene: TRBJ1-5

CDR3aa: CASSSTGGNNEQFF
CDR3nt: TGCGCCAGCAGCTCGACAGGGGGGAACAATGAGCAGTTCTTC
abundance: few
v_gene: TRBV5-1
d_gene: TRBD1
j_gene: TRBJ2-1

CDR3aa: CASQGEQYF
CDR3nt: TGTGCCAGCCAGGGTGAGCAGTACTTC
abundance: .
v_gene: TRBV5-8
d_gene: .
j_gene: TRBJ2-7

CDR3aa: CASRPDRGYRLNTEAFF
CDR3nt: TGTGCCAGCAGACCAGACAGGGGCTATAGACTGAACACTGAAGCTTTCTTT
abundance: .
v_gene: TRBV4-2
d_gene: TRBD1
j_gene: TRBJ1-1

CDR3aa: CASSITGAGANVLTF
CDR3nt: TGTGCCAGCAGCATAACAGGGGCCGGGGCCAACGTCCTGACTTTC
abundance: few
v_gene: TRBV21-1
d_gene: .
j_gene: TRBJ2-6

CDR3aa: CASSFSPAVEQFF
CDR3nt: TGCGCCAGCAGCTTTAGTCCAGCGGTAGAGCAGTTCTTC
abundance: once
v_gene: TRBV5-1
d_gene: .
j_gene: TRBJ2-1

CDR3aa: CASSLKRARYNEQFF
CDR3nt: TGTGCCAGCAGTTTAAAGCGGGCACGCTACAATGAGCAGTTCTTC
abundance: .
v_gene: TRBV27
d_gene: .
j_gene: TRBJ2-1

CDR3aa: CATSRDRGGMGFF
CDR3nt: TGTGCCACCAGCAGAGATCGGGGGGGGATGGGGTTCTTC
abundance: once
v_gene: TRBV15
d_gene: TRBD2
j_gene: TRBJ2-1

CDR3aa: CASSPGLAGVVGELFF
CDR3nt: TGTGCCAGCAGCCCTGGACTAGCGGGAGTTGTCGGGGAGCTGTTTTTT
abundance: .
v_gene: TRBV7-6
d_gene: TRBD2
j_gene: TRBJ2-2

CDR3aa: CASRGLASHEQYF
CDR3nt: TGTGCCAGCAGAGGACTAGCGTCCCACGAGCAGTACTTC
abundance: once
v_gene: TRBV2
d_gene: TRBD2
j_gene: TRBJ2-7

CDR3aa: CASSPKTSGGTGELFF
CDR3nt: TGCGCCAGCAGCCCCAAGACTAGCGGGGGAACCGGGGAGCTGTTTTTT
abundance: .
v_gene: TRBV4-3
d_gene: TRBD2
j_gene: TRBJ2-2

CDR3aa: CASSQEDRPYGYTF
CDR3nt: TGTGCCAGCAGCCAAGAAGACAGGCCTTATGGCTACACCTTC
abundance: .
v_gene: TRBV14
d_gene: .
j_gene: TRBJ1-2

CDR3aa: CASSRKGTGGKEPQHF
CDR3nt: TGTGCCAGTAGTCGGAAGGGGACAGGGGGCAAAGAGCCCCAGCATTTT
abundance: few
v_gene: TRBV19
d_gene: TRBD1
j_gene: TRBJ1-5

CDR3aa: CASSISTGLLGTDTQYF
CDR3nt: TGTGCCAGTAGTATCTCGACAGGGCTTTTGGGGACAGATACGCAGTATTTT
abundance: .
v_gene: TRBV19
d_gene: TRBD1
j_gene: TRBJ2-3

CDR3aa: CASSQEGIGREATDTQYF
CDR3nt: TGTGCCAGCAGCCAAGAGGGGATCGGGCGGGAGGCAACAGATACGCAGTATTTT
abundance: .
v_gene: TRBV14
d_gene: TRBD2
j_gene: TRBJ2-3

CDR3aa: CASSPKIGETQYF
CDR3nt: TGCGCCAGCAGCCCCAAGATCGGAGAGACCCAGTACTTC
abundance: .
v_gene: TRBV5-1
d_gene: .
j_gene: TRBJ2-5

CDR3aa: CASSPDRGPCNEQFF
CDR3nt: TGTGCCAGCTCACCGGACAGGGGGCCTTGCAATGAGCAGTTCTTC
abundance: once
v_gene: TRBV18
d_gene: TRBD1
j_gene: TRBJ2-1

CDR3aa: CASTHRAGDNEQFF
CDR3nt: TGTGCCAGCACCCACCGGGCGGGAGACAATGAGCAGTTCTTC
abundance: .
v_gene: TRBV7-2
d_gene: TRBD2
j_gene: TRBJ2-1

CDR3aa: CASSQVAVTSPPPEQYF
CDR3nt: TGTGCCAGCAGCCAAGTAGCGGTTACCTCTCCCCCCCCCGAGCAGTACTTC
abundance: .
v_gene: TRBV4-2
d_gene: .
j_gene: TRBJ2-7

CDR3aa: CASSDGQGARGANVLTF
CDR3nt: TGTGCCAGCAGTGACGGACAGGGGGCGCGCGGGGCCAACGTCCTGACTTTC
abundance: .
v_gene: TRBV6-7
d_gene: TRBD1
j_gene: TRBJ2-6

CDR3aa: CASSPRTGGPTEAFF
CDR3nt: TGTGCCAGCAGTCCCCGGACAGGGGGCCCCACTGAAGCTTTCTTT
abundance: .
v_gene: TRBV27
d_gene: TRBD1
j_gene: TRBJ1-1

CDR3aa: CASSLVGPTGPYEQYF
CDR3nt: TGTGCCAGCAGCTTAGTGGGGCCAACCGGACCCTACGAGCAGTACTTC
abundance: .
v_gene: TRBV11-1
d_gene: .
j_gene: TRBJ2-7

CDR3aa: CASSVGWGDTEAFF
CDR3nt: TGTGCCAGCAGCGTAGGGTGGGGGGACACTGAAGCTTTCTTT
abundance: .
v_gene: TRBV9
d_gene: .
j_gene: TRBJ1-1

CDR3aa: CSVEGSSGRVGEQYF
CDR3nt: TGCAGCGTTGAGGGATCTAGCGGGAGAGTGGGGGAGCAGTACTTC
abundance: .
v_gene: TRBV29-1
d_gene: TRBD2
j_gene: TRBJ2-7

CDR3aa: CASSLGQRYYGYTF
CDR3nt: TGTGCCAGCAGCTTGGGGCAGCGTTACTATGGCTACACCTTC
abundance: .
v_gene: TRBV5-4
d_gene: .
j_gene: TRBJ1-2

CDR3aa: CASSLAGAFPTDTQYF
CDR3nt: TGCGCCAGCAGCTTGGCAGGGGCCTTCCCCACAGATACGCAGTATTTT
abundance: .
v_gene: TRBV5-1
d_gene: .
j_gene: TRBJ2-3

CDR3aa: CASSPSSGYEQFF
CDR3nt: TGTGCCAGCAGCCCCTCCTCAGGGTATGAGCAGTTCTTC
abundance: once
v_gene: TRBV9
d_gene: .
j_gene: TRBJ2-1

CDR3aa: CAWSVPAGVSNEQFF
CDR3nt: TGTGCCTGGAGTGTACCAGCGGGAGTATCCAATGAGCAGTTCTTC
abundance: .
v_gene: TRBV30
d_gene: TRBD2
j_gene: TRBJ2-1

CDR3aa: CASSASGSRTGELFF
CDR3nt: TGTGCCAGCAGCGCTAGCGGGTCCCGGACCGGGGAGCTGTTTTTT
abundance: .
v_gene: TRBV7-3
d_gene: TRBD2
j_gene: TRBJ2-2

CDR3aa: CATSRDSRGTTDTQYF
CDR3nt: TGTGCCACCAGCAGAGATAGCCGGGGGACCACAGATACGCAGTATTTT
abundance: .
v_gene: TRBV15
d_gene: .
j_gene: TRBJ2-3

CDR3aa: CASSLVREGNEQYF
CDR3nt: TGCGCCAGCAGCTTGGTTCGGGAGGGCAACGAGCAGTACTTC
abundance: .
v_gene: TRBV5-1
d_gene: TRBD2
j_gene: TRBJ2-7

CDR3aa: CAWTAHRLNEQFF
CDR3nt: TGTGCCTGGACCGCGCACAGGCTAAATGAGCAGTTCTTC
abundance: .
v_gene: TRBV30
d_gene: .
j_gene: TRBJ2-1

CDR3aa: CASSYELAGLVDTQYF
CDR3nt: TGTGCCAGCAGTTACGAACTAGCGGGATTAGTAGATACGCAGTATTTT
abundance: .
v_gene: TRBV27
d_gene: TRBD2
j_gene: TRBJ2-3

CDR3aa: CASSPSVEDPPCYEQYF
CDR3nt: TGTGCCAGCAGCCCATCGGTCGAAGATCCCCCTTGCTACGAGCAGTACTTC
abundance: .
v_gene: TRBV21-1
d_gene: .
j_gene: TRBJ2-7

CDR3aa: CASSARGPDQPQHF
CDR3nt: TGTGCCAGCAGTGCCAGGGGCCCCGATCAGCCCCAGCATTTT
abundance: .
v_gene: TRBV27
d_gene: .
j_gene: TRBJ1-5